Listed below are T cell receptor beta chains from one sample, sequenced in a study of identical twins. TCRdb ran MiXCR on the 5' RACE reads and lists one entry per CDR3 protein. The repertoire holds 420,000 or so distinct CDR3 sequences, with around a sixth as singletons. Specimen: naive T cells sorted from blood. These receptors originate from a man aged 50 to 60 in good health. The CDR3 runs from the conserved cysteine through the conserved F or W. Each record gives: clone size, V gene, CDR3 protein. Not every row has a clone size; where given, it reads once, few, many or a size class.

>NA|TRBV20-1
CSATRGGFTTYTDTQYF
>few|TRBV20-1
CSARDRRRGHYNEQFF
>once|TRBV20-1
CSAIGTTTSANTGELFF
>many|TRBV9
CASGGQKSTNEQFF
>NA|TRBV12-3/TRBV12-4
CASSFAHDLNTEAFF
>many|TRBV12-3/TRBV12-4
CASNPGQSFYEQYF
>NA|TRBV5-5
CASSLQVGETQYF
>NA|TRBV5-1
CASSFDPGQAGELFF
>NA|TRBV6-1
CASTPPGSGFGETQYF
>many|TRBV27
CASSPPFGSDNEQFF
>many|TRBV7-9
CASSVDIWGEAFF
>many|TRBV12-3/TRBV12-4
CASSLWGRQAVHGYTF
>NA|TRBV7-2
CASSLSDGSGGPDGYTF
>NA|TRBV11-2
CASSSAASGRAFVWNEQFF
>many|TRBV5-1
CASSLPSGGYSNTGELFF
>many|TRBV20-1
CSARRSDRASYEQYF
>NA|TRBV27
CASRAGTVDYNEQFF
>few|TRBV4-1
CASSQAAGQGAFEQYF
>few|TRBV13
CASSGRTSGSGEQYF
>few|TRBV10-3
CAITQTGGAAEAFF
>many|TRBV4-1
CASSLGVGFDTQYF
>few|TRBV7-3
CASSLTGPGGPYEQYF
>few|TRBV7-2
CASSHRAGEETQYF
>few|TRBV6-5
CASSYYGGSYEQYF
>NA|TRBV6-1
CASSALPVGYTF
>many|TRBV20-1
CSASRADQPQHF
>NA|TRBV5-8
CASKTTTYNEQFF
>many|TRBV27
CASSTGTSGFRSSYNEQFF
>few|TRBV5-1
CASSPGSSGWEETQYF
>NA|TRBV6-5
CASSYWEGRRDGYTF
>NA|TRBV6-2/TRBV6-3
CASSFGIGNQPQHF
>many|TRBV25-1
CASSEGGGQSYEQYF
>many|TRBV6-5
CASSYPKNRGGGNKEYF
>few|TRBV5-1
CASSDSVGTDTQYF
>few|TRBV4-3
CASSQDQGKPQHF
>many|TRBV7-2
CASSFSGRAYNEQFF
>many|TRBV12-3/TRBV12-4
CASSLEYNSPLHF
>NA|TRBV7-9
CASSPRGPGSYEQYF
>many|TRBV5-1
CASSSGTSGNRETQYF
>NA|TRBV7-2
CASSPIWGVETQYF
>many|TRBV12-3/TRBV12-4
CASSESGRSGEQYF
>NA|TRBV3-1
CASSQIAGNYEQYF
>NA|TRBV5-5
CASSLGLGTGELFF
>many|TRBV28
CASSLLGQSNSPLHF
>NA|TRBV12-3/TRBV12-4
CASVDRSNTEAFF
>few|TRBV29-1
CSVELPSGTGVETQYF
>NA|TRBV20-1
CSASASGTRNEQFF
>NA|TRBV5-4
CASSLSGRHYEQYF
>NA|TRBV6-2/TRBV6-3
CASTPVGGTYEQYF
>many|TRBV6-2/TRBV6-3
CASWGGQTSYEQYF
>many|TRBV19
CASTRELNTEAFF
>few|TRBV20-1
CSARDRTSGGVEQFF
>many|TRBV12-3/TRBV12-4
CASSLGQGLYNEQFF
>NA|TRBV12-3/TRBV12-4
CASSPDYHQETQYF
>NA|TRBV5-1
CASRGTASTDTQYF